Following are 16 T cell receptor beta chains from one sample sequenced in a study of blood T cell repertoires in COVID-19. TCRdb's table, derived via immunoSEQ multiplex PCR, lists solely in-frame clones and lacks some. The sample has 130,000 or so clones; 75% to 85% are singletons. The sample was peripheral blood. The source of these receptors is a man aged 80 or over with acute or convalescent COVID-19.

This sequence joins TRBV21-1 and TRBJ2-2; the table's TRBD1 call for D was not verified on the DNA. TRBV21-1 is a pseudogene. There are 24 residues in the CDR3. The CDR3: CASSKARGQGAVLAQLPYTGELFF. Written as DNA, the CDR3 is TGTGCCAGCAGCAAAGCTAGGGGACAGGGGGCAGTATTAGCCCAATTACCTTACACCGGGGAGCTGTTTTTT.

This sequence joins TRBV7-2 and TRBJ2-1, with 12 bases identical to TRBD2. The junction had 6 bases not matched to a gene; V was cut back by 5 bases and J by 1 base. The CDR3 is 17 residues long. Per the germline V gene, CDR1 is SGHTA and CDR2 is FQGNSA. The CDR3 spells CASSTKGLAGSYNEQFF. The CDR3 coding sequence is TGTGCCAGCAGCACAAAAGGACTAGCGGGGTCCTACAATGAGCAGTTCTTC.

This sequence joins TRBV4-2 and TRBJ1-1; 7 bases line up with TRBD1. V was pared by 4 bases and J by 0 bases, with 11 bases of the junction left unmatched. CDR1 and CDR2 (germline): LGHNA, YNFKEQ. The CDR3 is 17 amino acids. The CDR3 reads CASSPEAGGNVNTEAFF. The CDR3 nucleotides are TGTGCCAGCAGCCCCGAGGCAGGGGGGAATGTGAACACTGAAGCTTTCTTT.

There are a few counts of this clone. This chain links TRBV6-6 with TRBJ2-7, with TRBD2 as a possible D gene (5 bases). The ends were cut back, 0 bases at V and 6 bases at J, with 12 bases in the middle. The CDR3 has 14 residues. CDR1 MNHNY and CDR2 SVGAGI come from the germline V gene (reference sequence). The CDR3 loop reads CASSYSHGAAEQYF. The CDR3 DNA follows: TGTGCCAGCAGTTACTCCCACGGAGCGGCCGAGCAGTACTTC.

The J gene is TRBJ2-3, the V gene TRBV9; D is unresolved. The CDR3 covers 13 residues. Between the trimmed V and J ends, which lost 0 bases and 2 bases, there was a span of 4 bases. CDR1 is SGDLS and CDR2 is YYNGEE in the germline V gene. The CDR3 coding sequence is TGTGCCAGCAGCGTAGTAGCCACAGATACGCAGTATTTT. It is translated as CASSVVATDTQYF.

V is TRBV23-1 and J is TRBJ1-2, with D possibly TRBD1 on 6 matching bases. TRBV23-1 is an open reading frame whose function is uncertain. The CDR3 spans 17 residues. V was clipped by 2 bases and J by 0 bases, with 16 bases between them. This chain's CDR3 is CASSQPGTKSSNYGYTF. DNA of the CDR3: TGCGCCAGCAGTCAACCCGGGACAAAAAGTTCTAACTATGGCTACACCTTC.

The chain combines TRBV25-1 with TRBJ2-5; 10 bases align to TRBD1. V shed 3 bases and J 1 base; nucleotides not matched to a gene: 8. Germline CDR1 reads MGHDK; CDR2 reads SYGVNS. There are 17 residues in the CDR3. CDR3 DNA sequence: TGTGCCAGCAGTGAGAGAAGGACAGGGGGTTTCCAAGAGACCCAGTACTTC. Protein sequence: CASSERRTGGFQETQYF.

The chain employs TRBV5-1 and TRBJ2-3; maybe TRBD1 (6 bases). The germline CDR1 and CDR2 sequences are SGHRS and YFSETQ. This CDR3 has 14 amino acids. Trimming shortened V by 4 bases and J by 4 bases, and 13 bases separated the two germline ends. The CDR3 protein is CASSLGQRSDTQYF. DNA for the CDR3: TGCGCCAGCAGCCTAGGACAGAGATCAGATACGCAGTATTTT.

This clone was picked up a small number of times. The rearrangement links TRBV5-1 to TRBJ2-3; D is ambiguous. Deletions cut 0 bases from V and 4 bases from J, with 9 bases between. Germline values: CDR1 SGHRS, CDR2 YFSETQ. This CDR3 spans 14 amino acids. The CDR3 loop reads CASSLVVAADTQYF. The DNA for the CDR3 is TGCGCCAGCAGCTTGGTGGTGGCGGCAGATACGCAGTATTTT.

J is TRBJ1-2 and V is TRBV5-6; possibly TRBD1 for D (6 bases). With 0 bases removed from V and 2 bases from J, the gap between germline ends came to 8 bases. CDR1 SGHDT and CDR2 YYEEEE come from the germline V gene. The CDR3 length is 14 residues. CDR3 coding DNA: TGTGCCAGCAGCTTGGGGACAGACAACTATGGCTACACCTTC. It encodes CASSLGTDNYGYTF. Variable domain in full (rest from reference TRBV5-6 and TRBJ1-2): DAGVTQSPTHLIKTRGQQVTLRCSPKSGHDTVSWYQQALGQGPQFIFQYYEEEERQRGNFPDRFSGHQFPNYSSELNVNALLLGDSALYLCASSLGTDNYGYTFGSGTRLTVV.

This clone came up many times. The chain has TRBV4-1 and TRBJ2-2; 8 positions match TRBD1. V was pared by 3 bases and J by 4 bases, with 4 bases of the junction left unmatched. CDR1 and CDR2 from the germline V gene are MGHRA and YSYEKL. This CDR3 has 15 amino acids. The CDR3 nucleotides are TGCGCCAGCAGCCACCCAGGGGGCCCCACCGGGGAGCTGTTTTTT. As protein: CASSHPGGPTGELFF.

The chain carries TRBV11-2 and TRBJ2-5; perhaps TRBD1 as D (6 bases). The germline V gene encodes CDR1 SGHAT and CDR2 FQNNGV. CDR3 size: 16 residues. Trimming shortened V by 2 bases and J by 5 bases, and 18 bases separated the two germline ends. The DNA of the CDR3 is TGTGCCAGCAGCTTAAACGGGGCAGGGCAGGGGGAGACCCAGTACTTC. This gives the protein CASSLNGAGQGETQYF.

V is TRBV5-4 and J is TRBJ2-3, with D tentatively TRBD2 (5 bases). From germline, CDR1 is SGHNT and CDR2 YYREEE (reference sequence). This CDR3 contains 16 residues. Trimming cost V 0 bases and J 4 bases, with 15 bases left between them. CDR3 nucleotides: TGTGCCAGCAGCTTGGCCGGGGAGTCAAGTCCAGATACGCAGTATTTT. This codes for CASSLAGESSPDTQYF.

This clone is a singleton in its sample. CDR3 in amino acids: CATSRGGPQPQHF. DNA for the CDR3: TGTGCCACCAGCCGGGGGGGGCCCCAGCCCCAGCATTTT. The rearrangement links TRBV15 to TRBJ1-5, with a tentative D call TRBD1 (6 bases). Germline V gives CDR1 LNHNV, CDR2 YYDKDF (reference sequence). V was pared by 5 bases and J by 7 bases, with 12 bases between. This CDR3 is built from 13 residues.

The chain carries TRBV2 and TRBJ2-1; TRBD2 matches 12 bases. The CDR3 spans 16 residues. V was clipped by 6 bases and J by 10 bases; unmatched bases: 13. CDR1 is SNHLY and CDR2 is FYNNEI in the germline V gene. In nucleotides, the CDR3 is TGTGCCAGCAGAATACTAGCGGGGGGCCTCCGGCGGGAGCAGTTCTTC. As protein: CASRILAGGLRREQFF.

This chain connects TRBV9 to TRBJ1-2; a possible D gene is TRBD1 (5 bases). CDR3 size: 11 residues. V lost 5 bases, J lost 6 bases, and 8 bases lay in between. Germline CDR1 reads SGDLS; CDR2 reads YYNGEE. CDR3 protein: CASRLGDGYTF. The CDR3 DNA reads TGTGCCAGCAGGTTAGGGGATGGCTACACCTTC.